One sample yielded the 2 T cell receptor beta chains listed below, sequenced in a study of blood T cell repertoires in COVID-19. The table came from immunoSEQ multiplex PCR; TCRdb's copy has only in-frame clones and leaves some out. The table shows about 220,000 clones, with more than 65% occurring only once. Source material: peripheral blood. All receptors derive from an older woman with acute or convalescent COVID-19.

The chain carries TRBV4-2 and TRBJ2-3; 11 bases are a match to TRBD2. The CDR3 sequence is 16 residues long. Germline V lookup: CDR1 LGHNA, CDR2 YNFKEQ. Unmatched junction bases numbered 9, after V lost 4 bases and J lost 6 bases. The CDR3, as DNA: TGTGCCAGCAGCCCGGAGGTAGTAGCGGGGGGGGATACGCAGTATTTT. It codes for CASSPEVVAGGDTQYF.

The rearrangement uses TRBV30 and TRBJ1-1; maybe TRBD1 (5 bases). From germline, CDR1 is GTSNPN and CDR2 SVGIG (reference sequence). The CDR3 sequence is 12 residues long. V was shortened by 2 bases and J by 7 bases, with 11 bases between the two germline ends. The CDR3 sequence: CAWSQGRVEAFF. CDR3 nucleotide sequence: TGTGCCTGGAGTCAGGGTCGGGTTGAAGCTTTCTTT.